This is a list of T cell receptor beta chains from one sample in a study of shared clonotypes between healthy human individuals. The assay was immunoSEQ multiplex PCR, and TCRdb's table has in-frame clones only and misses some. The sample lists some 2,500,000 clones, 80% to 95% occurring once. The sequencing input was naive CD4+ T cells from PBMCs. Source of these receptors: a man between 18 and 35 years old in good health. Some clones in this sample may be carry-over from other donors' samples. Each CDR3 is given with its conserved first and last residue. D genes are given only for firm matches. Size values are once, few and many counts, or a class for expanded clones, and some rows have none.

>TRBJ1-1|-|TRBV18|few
TGTGCCAGCTCACCCCCGTCACAGAGGGAAGCTTTCTTT
CASSPPSQREAFF
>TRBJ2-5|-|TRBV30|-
TGTGCCTGGAGTGTCGGGGCTAGGGAGACCCAGTACTTC
CAWSVGARETQYF
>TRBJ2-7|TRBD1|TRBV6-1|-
TGTGCCAGCAGTGAAGAGGAGGCAGGGGGCGCCGAGCAGTACTTC
CASSEEEAGGAEQYF
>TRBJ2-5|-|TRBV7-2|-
TGTGCCAGCAGCTCAGACAGAACGGTAGAGACCCAGTACTTC
CASSSDRTVETQYF
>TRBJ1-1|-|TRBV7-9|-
TGTGCCAGCAGCTTAGATCCCGGCGGAGCTTTCTTT
CASSLDPGGAFF
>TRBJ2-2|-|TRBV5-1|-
TGCGCCAGCAGCACTGGGCAGGGCGGGGAGCTGTTTTTT
CASSTGQGGELFF
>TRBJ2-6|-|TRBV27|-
TGTGCCAGCAGTGCTACGAGACGGACGGACTCTGGGGCCAACGTCCTGACTTTC
CASSATRRTDSGANVLTF
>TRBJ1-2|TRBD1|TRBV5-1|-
TGCGCCAGCAGCCTAAGACAGGGAACTAACTATGGCTACACCTTC
CASSLRQGTNYGYTF
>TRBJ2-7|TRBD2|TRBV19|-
TGTGCCGCGGGAGCGCGAAACGGGGGCTACGAGCAGTACTTC
CAAGARNGGYEQYF
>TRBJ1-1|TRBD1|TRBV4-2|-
TGTGCCAGCAGCCAAGCTACAGGGGGCGCGGGGGACACTGAAGCTTTCTTT
CASSQATGGAGDTEAFF
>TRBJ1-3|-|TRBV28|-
TGTGCCAGCAGAAATACTGGGGCGCGGAACACCATATATTTT
CASRNTGARNTIYF
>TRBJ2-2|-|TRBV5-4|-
TGTGCCAGCAGCTCCCCGGGGTCCGGGACACCGAACACCGGGGAGCTGTTTTTT
CASSSPGSGTPNTGELFF
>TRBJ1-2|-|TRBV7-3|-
TGTGCCAGCAGCTTAAGTGCAGGGTCGGGTGGCTACACCTTC
CASSLSAGSGGYTF
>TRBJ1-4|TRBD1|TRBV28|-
TGTGCCAGCAGCCGGGACAGGGGGGAAAAACTGTTTTTT
CASSRDRGEKLFF
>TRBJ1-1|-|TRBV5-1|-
TGCGCCAGCAGCCCCTGGGGGGGTGAAGCTTTCTTT
CASSPWGGEAFF
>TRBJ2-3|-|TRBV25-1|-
TGTGCCAGCATGGGCAGGGGAGGAACCACAGATACGCAGTATTTT
CASMGRGGTTDTQYF
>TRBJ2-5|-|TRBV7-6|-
TGTGCCAGCAGCTTAGTTTGGGGGCAAGAGACCCAGTACTTC
CASSLVWGQETQYF
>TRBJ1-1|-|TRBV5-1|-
TGCGCCAGCAACTATGCAGGGTTGGGCACTGAAGCTTTCTTT
CASNYAGLGTEAFF
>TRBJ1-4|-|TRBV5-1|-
TGCGCCAGCAGCTTGGCGGGTGGGGAAAGACGTGAAAAACTGTTTTTT
CASSLAGGERREKLFF
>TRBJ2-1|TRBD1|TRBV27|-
TGTGCCAGCAGCGACTGGGACAGGGGCTCCTACAATGAGCAGTTCTTC
CASSDWDRGSYNEQFF
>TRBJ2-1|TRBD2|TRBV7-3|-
TGTGCCAGCAGCTCAGTTCCGGGAGGAACCAATGAGCAGTTCTTC
CASSSVPGGTNEQFF
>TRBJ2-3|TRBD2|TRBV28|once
TGTGCCAGCGGGGTTCAGACCCGGCGGACGGGACTAGCGAGAGATACGCAGTATTTT
CASGVQTRRTGLARDTQYF
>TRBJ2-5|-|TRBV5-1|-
TGCGCCAGCAGCTTGGCGACACTGCACGAAGAGACCCAGTACTTC
CASSLATLHEETQYF
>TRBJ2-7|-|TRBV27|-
TGTGCCAGCAGCCGGGGGACTCGGGTCGAGCAGTACTTC
CASSRGTRVEQYF
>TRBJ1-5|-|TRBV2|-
TGTGCCAGCACTGGGACTACGGGCAATCAGCCCCAGCATTTT
CASTGTTGNQPQHF
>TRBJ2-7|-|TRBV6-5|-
TGTGCCAGCAGTTCCCCCAAGATGAAGAACTACGAGCAGTACTTC
CASSSPKMKNYEQYF
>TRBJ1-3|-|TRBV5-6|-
TGTGCCAGCAGCAGAGCCCCCGTGTCTGGAAACACCATATATTTT
CASSRAPVSGNTIYF
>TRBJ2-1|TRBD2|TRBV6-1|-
TGTGCCAGCAGTGGATTTGGTCGGACTAGCGGGAGGGCCGGTTTCAATGAGCAGTTCTTC
CASSGFGRTSGRAGFNEQFF
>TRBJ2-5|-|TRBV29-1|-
TGCAGCGTAAGCCGGACGGCGCTCCAAGAGACCCAGTACTTC
CSVSRTALQETQYF
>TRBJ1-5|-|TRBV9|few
TGTGCCAGCAGCGGGGTCGGACGGCCTAATCAGCCCCAGCATTTT
CASSGVGRPNQPQHF
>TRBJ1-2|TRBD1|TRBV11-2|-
TGTGCCAGCAGCCCGGGACAGGGGGCCTATGGCTACACCTTC
CASSPGQGAYGYTF
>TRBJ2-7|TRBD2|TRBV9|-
TGTGCCAGCAGCGTGTCTAGCGGGGGGAGCTACGAGCAGTACTTC
CASSVSSGGSYEQYF
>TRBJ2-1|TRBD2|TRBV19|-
TGTGCCAGTAGTATCAAGGGGCTAGCGGGAGGCAATGAGCAGTTCTTC
CASSIKGLAGGNEQFF
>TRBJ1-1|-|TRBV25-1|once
TGTGCCAGCAGTGGTGACAGGCGAACTGAAGCTTTCTTT
CASSGDRRTEAFF
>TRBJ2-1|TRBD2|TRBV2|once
TGTGCCAGCAGTGGCAGACTAGCGGGAGCTTACAATGAGCAGTTCTTC
CASSGRLAGAYNEQFF
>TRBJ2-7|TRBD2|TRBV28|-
TGTGCCAGCCGATTGGGGGGGGTCCCTTTGTCCGAGCAGTACTTC
CASRLGGVPLSEQYF
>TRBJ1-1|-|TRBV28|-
TGTGCCAGCAGTTTAAGGAGGGGACAAGCTTTCTTT
CASSLRRGQAFF
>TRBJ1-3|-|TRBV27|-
TGTGCCAGCAGTTCCGCGACAGGAAACACCATATATTTT
CASSSATGNTIYF
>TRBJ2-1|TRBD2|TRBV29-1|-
TGCAGCGGACTAGCGGGGTCCTACAATGAGCAGTTCTTC
CSGLAGSYNEQFF
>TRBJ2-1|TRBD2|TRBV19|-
TGTGCCAGTCAAAGGACTAGCGGATACAATGAGCAGTTCTTC
CASQRTSGYNEQFF
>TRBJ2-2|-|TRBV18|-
TGTGCCAGCTCGTTCGACAGGAACACCGGGGAGCTGTTTTTT
CASSFDRNTGELFF
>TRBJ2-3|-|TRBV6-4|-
TGTGCCAGCAGTGACGGACTCAGCACAGATACGCAGTATTTT
CASSDGLSTDTQYF
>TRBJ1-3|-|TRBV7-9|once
TGTGCCAGCAGCACTTTTGACAGCCTGGTCAACACCATATATTTT
CASSTFDSLVNTIYF
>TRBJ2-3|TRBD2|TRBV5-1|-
TGCGCCAGCAGCTTACCCAGCGGGGCGGTGAGCACAGATACGCAGTATTTT
CASSLPSGAVSTDTQYF